This T cell receptor (beta chain) came from a study of early T cells in non-severe SARS-CoV-2 infection. MiXCR, applied by TCRdb to the 5' RACE reads, yields one record per CDR3 protein. The data show about 61,000 distinct CDR3 sequences, roughly a tenth seen once. There are 14 residues in the CDR3. CDR1 is LNHDA, CDR2 SQIVND, per germline (reference sequence). Between the trimmed V and J ends, which lost 6 bases and 7 bases, there was a span of 15 bases. This clonotype was counted many times. The sequence derives from an adult who was a healthcare worker with PCR-confirmed SARS-CoV-2 infection or an uninfected control (not recorded which). Sequencing input: whole blood. The V gene is TRBV19, the J gene TRBJ1-4; possibly TRBD1 for D (6 bases). The DNA of the CDR3 is TGTGCCAGTAGCCAGGGGCCCGGAAGTGAAAAACTGTTTTTT. Residues: CASSQGPGSEKLFF.